This T cell receptor (beta chain) was profiled in a study of T cell clonotyping in hematopoietic cell transplantation. The overall study: Recipient samples before transplant were obtained post-cytoreduction. Study-wide results and caveats: Higher Inverse Simpson Index values in graft donor and pretransplant recipient predicted broader posttransplant TCR diversity. Pathologically expanded recipient clonotypes increased progressively from day 30 to day 180 as diversity fell. Without cell sorting, CD4 versus CD8 contributions remain unresolved.

A remark on this clone: The antigen is undetermined.

Regarding time point: recipient sample about 28 days before transplant, after cytoreduction. Germline V gene sequence: CDR1 SGHNT, CDR2 YENEEA. Losses at the gene ends were 3 bases for V and 4 bases for J; bases not matched to a gene: 7. This CDR3 region has 15 residues. The table came from immunoSEQ multiplex PCR; TCRdb's copy has only in-frame clones and leaves some out. The sample holds some 28,000 clones, under 90% seen once. The input for sequencing was peripheral blood mononuclear cells, taken before stem cell transplant. This chain joins TRBV11-3 and TRBJ2-3, with 7 bases lining up with TRBD1. This TCR came from a man aged 40-49 years with acute myeloid leukemia. Some clones in this sample may be carry-over from other donors' samples. CDR3 coding DNA: TGTGCCAGCAGCTTGAGACAGGGTGGCGCAGATACGCAGTATTTT. This sequence encodes CASSLRQGGADTQYF.